This T cell receptor beta chain is from a study of blood T cell repertoires in COVID-19. The overall study: Acute and convalescent COVID-19 specimens originated in the United States, Italy and Spain.

Seattle's cohort entered during active infection and was followed longitudinally. This CDR3 contains 14 residues. Per germline, CDR1 SGHVS and CDR2 FNYEAQ. V was pared by 2 bases and J by 3 bases, with 7 bases between. As handled by the study authors: The assay estimated nucleated cells by amplifying reference gene primers. Generated by immunoSEQ multiplex PCR, the TCRdb table keeps only in-frame clones and is missing some. V and J calls and clone size are given by that table; D and trimming were obtained from the DNA. The sample has some 24,000 clones, roughly 91% seen once. The specimen was peripheral blood. The chain joins TRBV7-6 to TRBJ1-4; tentative D call: TRBD1 (6 bases). This receptor was identified in a man between 65 and 80 years old with COVID-19, enrolled during active disease. CDR3 nucleotides: TGTGCCAGCAGCTTAACAGGGTCTAATGAAAAACTGTTTTTT. It is translated as CASSLTGSNEKLFF. Full variable domain (rest looked up from reference TRBV7-6 and TRBJ1-4): GAGVSQSPRYKVTKRGQDVALRCDPISGHVSLYWYRQALGQGPEFLTYFNYEAQQDKSGLPNDRFSAERPEGSISTLTIQRTEQRDSAMYRCASSLTGSNEKLFFGSGTQLSVL.